Listed below are T cell receptor beta chains from one sample, sequenced in a study of blood T cell repertoires in COVID-19. Sequenced by immunoSEQ multiplex PCR; TCRdb stores in-frame clones only, minus some. The sample has hundreds of thousands of clones; approximately 86% are singletons. The sample taken for sequencing was peripheral blood. The receptors originated from a man aged 18-30 years with active or convalescent COVID-19. Each CDR3 is given without its conserved first and last residue. Expanded clones are given a class, and other clones once, few, many or no size at all.

clone size: .; V gene: TRBV3-1/TRBV3-2; J gene: TRBJ2-3; CDR3 protein: ASSHAGGTDTQY
clone size: .; V gene: TRBV28; J gene: TRBJ1-5; CDR3 protein: ASSLFEDSNQPQH
clone size: .; V gene: TRBV13; J gene: TRBJ2-7; CDR3 protein: ASSFALAGGSYEQY
clone size: .; V gene: TRBV27; J gene: TRBJ2-7; CDR3 protein: ASSLGGSSYEQY
clone size: .; V gene: TRBV1; J gene: TRBJ2-7; CDR3 protein: TSGTGTTRSSYEQY
clone size: .; V gene: TRBV28; J gene: TRBJ1-2; CDR3 protein: ASSSYPHWGVYGYT
clone size: .; V gene: TRBV7-7; J gene: TRBJ2-1; CDR3 protein: ASSLAPRGDNEQF
clone size: .; V gene: TRBV7-8; J gene: TRBJ1-1; CDR3 protein: ASSLRTGNTEAF
clone size: .; V gene: TRBV9; J gene: TRBJ1-6; CDR3 protein: ASSFTGANSPLH
clone size: .; V gene: TRBV2; J gene: TRBJ1-2; CDR3 protein: ASSEATDRDT
clone size: .; V gene: TRBV5-1; J gene: TRBJ1-1; CDR3 protein: ASSLVEGVNTEAF
clone size: .; V gene: TRBV10-1; J gene: TRBJ2-1; CDR3 protein: ASSESFVADEQF
clone size: .; V gene: TRBV9; J gene: TRBJ1-5; CDR3 protein: ASSLGQGLQPQH
clone size: .; V gene: TRBV19; J gene: TRBJ1-1; CDR3 protein: ASSPRQNTEAF
clone size: .; V gene: TRBV3-1/TRBV3-2; J gene: TRBJ1-1; CDR3 protein: ASSRSGETEAF
clone size: .; V gene: TRBV5-5; J gene: TRBJ1-2; CDR3 protein: ASSSEPGQGANYGYT
clone size: once; V gene: TRBV4-3; J gene: TRBJ2-3; CDR3 protein: ASSPRGASTDTQY
clone size: once; V gene: TRBV7-8; J gene: TRBJ2-7; CDR3 protein: ASSLFQGPEQY
clone size: few; V gene: TRBV5-1; J gene: TRBJ2-7; CDR3 protein: ASRRGLGYEQY
clone size: .; V gene: TRBV7-2; J gene: TRBJ1-5; CDR3 protein: ASSFTGMDQPQH
clone size: .; V gene: TRBV7-9; J gene: TRBJ2-5; CDR3 protein: ASSLAQGTKETQY
clone size: .; V gene: TRBV7-8; J gene: TRBJ2-7; CDR3 protein: ASSLAGYRLSYEQY
clone size: .; V gene: TRBV9; J gene: TRBJ2-2; CDR3 protein: ASGGLAGPGGELF
clone size: few; V gene: TRBV7-9; J gene: TRBJ1-1; CDR3 protein: ASSDRQGAAEAF
clone size: .; V gene: TRBV3-1/TRBV3-2; J gene: TRBJ2-1; CDR3 protein: ASSQGRSPYNEQF
clone size: .; V gene: TRBV19; J gene: TRBJ2-5; CDR3 protein: ASSMGTGVMETQY
clone size: .; V gene: TRBV28; J gene: TRBJ1-4; CDR3 protein: ASSTGGDEKLF
clone size: .; V gene: TRBV28; J gene: TRBJ1-4; CDR3 protein: ASSDYRALGEKLF
clone size: .; V gene: TRBV27; J gene: TRBJ2-1; CDR3 protein: ASRNLRDRGYNEQF
clone size: .; V gene: TRBV28; J gene: TRBJ2-7; CDR3 protein: ASSSRGGFGAVHEQY
clone size: .; V gene: TRBV27; J gene: TRBJ1-2; CDR3 protein: ASSPQGYYGYT
clone size: .; V gene: TRBV7-9; J gene: TRBJ1-2; CDR3 protein: ASSRPIQNRGYT
clone size: .; V gene: TRBV11-2; J gene: TRBJ2-1; CDR3 protein: ASSPLGTGMDEQF
clone size: .; V gene: TRBV24-1; J gene: TRBJ1-4; CDR3 protein: ATSHRSNEKLF
clone size: .; V gene: TRBV2; J gene: TRBJ1-4; CDR3 protein: ASSGTGQEKLF
clone size: .; V gene: TRBV24-1; J gene: TRBJ2-3; CDR3 protein: ATSDFPGRAADTQY
clone size: .; V gene: TRBV4-1; J gene: TRBJ2-2; CDR3 protein: ASIQGGFGELF
clone size: .; V gene: TRBV18; J gene: TRBJ2-5; CDR3 protein: ASSPGLAGETQY
clone size: .; V gene: TRBV11-2; J gene: TRBJ2-7; CDR3 protein: ASSLGTDYEQY
clone size: .; V gene: TRBV4-1; J gene: TRBJ2-1; CDR3 protein: ASSQASGQKHYNEQF
clone size: .; V gene: TRBV24-1; J gene: TRBJ1-5; CDR3 protein: ATSERRINQPQH
clone size: .; V gene: TRBV2; J gene: TRBJ1-5; CDR3 protein: ASSESGIQPQH
clone size: once; V gene: TRBV27; J gene: TRBJ1-1; CDR3 protein: ASSKPGGPNTEAF
clone size: .; V gene: TRBV3-1/TRBV3-2; J gene: TRBJ1-1; CDR3 protein: ASSQVLDRGSEAF
clone size: .; V gene: TRBV9; J gene: TRBJ1-6; CDR3 protein: ASSETGQNNSPLH
clone size: .; V gene: TRBV4-1; J gene: TRBJ1-2; CDR3 protein: ASSPGGGYGYT
clone size: .; V gene: TRBV2; J gene: TRBJ2-3; CDR3 protein: ASRKDRGHYRSSTDTQY